In its sample, the clone carrying this TCR beta chain was seen a few times. Its antigen is still unknown. The data are from a study of T-cell reconstitution after alpha-beta-depleted transplantation in children. A library of TCRbeta sequences, prepared with unique molecular identifiers, was generated. TCRdb independently ran MiXCR on the PCR reads; one entry per CDR3 protein. The sample shows a few hundred thousand distinct CDR3 sequences, about 26% of them seen only once. Findings of the study overall: The high TCRbeta diversity at day 60 in some patients came from surviving recipient T cells and thymic progenitors. Once a year had passed after transplant, T-cell counts and diversity came mostly from newly produced T cells.

The TCR was taken from a girl under 10 years old with Fanconi anemia, due to receive a stem cell transplant. The sequences come from PBMCs, collected before TCRalphabeta/CD19-depleted stem cell transplant.

The CDR3 protein is CSARGFYEQYF. The DNA for the CDR3 is TGCAGTGCTAGAGGCTTCTACGAGCAGTACTTC. This chain connects TRBV20-1 to TRBJ2-7; D gene uncertain. This CDR3 region has 11 residues. V was shortened by 1 base and J by 3 bases, with 4 bases between the two germline ends. From germline, CDR1 is DFQATT and CDR2 SNEGSKA (reference sequence).